This T cell receptor (beta chain) was captured in a study of glioma-infiltrating T cells after dendritic cell vaccination. V lost 4 bases and J lost 5, with 9 bases in between. The CDR3 has 12 residues. Per the germline V gene, CDR1 is SGHRS and CDR2 is YFSETQ. The immunoSEQ assay amplified TCRB CDR3 from up to roughly 2 ug DNA. Primers: 60 V beta forward and 13 J beta reverse. TCRdb's table, derived via immunoSEQ multiplex PCR, lists solely in-frame clones and lacks some. The sample lists fewer than 85,000 clones; around nine tenths were seen once. Only patients with spare fresh-frozen tumor and over two years of follow-up were included. Isocitrate dehydrogenase mutation was absent in all glioblastoma patients.

The sample consisted of blood, taken before dendritic cell vaccination. The rearrangement links TRBV5-1 to TRBJ1-2, with D possibly TRBD1 on 5 matching bases. This TCR derives from a human donor with glioblastoma. The CDR3: CASSGGVYGYTF. CDR3 DNA: TGCGCCAGCAGCGGGGGGGTTTATGGCTACACCTTC.